One and the same sample provided the 13 T cell receptor beta chains below, sequenced in a study of T cells in Graves' hyperthyroidism and ophthalmopathy. RNA transcripts gave rise to amplified TCR beta CDR3 regions. With the HTBI primer set, the TCR CDR3 went through a first round of RT-PCR. TCRdb itself ran the multiplex PCR reads through MiXCR, one entry per CDR3 protein. The sample carries about 410,000 distinct CDR3 sequences, around 15% recorded once. The sequenced sample was blood. These TCRs come from a man between 18 and 29 years old with Graves' ophthalmopathy.

This clonotype was picked up many times. V and J are TRBV5-5 and TRBJ1-5; TRBD1 matches 9 bases. The length of the CDR3 is 14 residues. After removal of 4 bases from V and 3 bases from J, the junction contained 2 bases not matched to a gene. CDR1 is SGHKS, CDR2 YYEKEE, per germline (reference sequence). This CDR3 is CASSRTGDNQPQHF. The CDR3 nucleotides read TGTGCCAGCAGCCGGACAGGGGACAATCAGCCCCAGCATTTT.

This clonotype was counted many times. This chain joins TRBV20-1 and TRBJ1-2; tentative D call: TRBD1 (5 bases). CDR1 is DFQATT, CDR2 SNEGSKA, per germline (reference sequence). The ends were cut back, 1 base at V and 0 bases at J, with 6 bases in the middle. The CDR3 spans 13 residues. In DNA, the CDR3 is TGCAGTGCTAGAGTGACAGCTAACTATGGCTACACCTTC. Amino acids: CSARVTANYGYTF.

This clonotype has just a few counts. J is TRBJ2-4 and V is TRBV6-5; no reliable D call. The CDR3 is 18 residues long. Germline V gives CDR1 MNHEY, CDR2 SVGAGI. Trimming removed 0 bases from V and 1 base from J, with 16 bases in between. The CDR3 protein is CASSYSWTTNEAKNIQYF. In DNA form, the CDR3 reads TGTGCCAGCAGTTACTCGTGGACCACCAACGAGGCCAAAAACATTCAGTACTTC.

This clonotype has ten or more counts. V usage is TRBV10-3 and J usage is TRBJ2-7, with D unresolved. Per germline, CDR1 ENHRY and CDR2 SYGVKD. This CDR3 has 13 residues. V dropped 11 bases and J dropped 2 bases, with 16 bases sitting between them. The CDR3 is CAVRGGDAYEQYF. CDR3 bases: TGTGCCGTTCGCGGCGGCGACGCCTACGAGCAGTACTTC.

In the case of this clonotype: This could be a read error, since a much larger clone is one nucleotide away. The rearrangement links TRBV18 to TRBJ2-1; a weak D match, TRBD1 (6 bases). The CDR3 contains 15 residues. Germline CDR1 is KGHSH and CDR2 is LQKENI. The DNA of the CDR3 is TGTGCCAGCTCACCACCTGGGGGCTTGTTTGATGAGCAGTGCTTC. It encodes CASSPPGGLFDEQCF.

This clonotype was counted ten times or more. The chain joins TRBV6-1 to TRBJ1-1; 8 positions match TRBD1. CDR1 and CDR2 from the germline V gene are MNHNS and SASEGT. J was trimmed by 8 bases and V by 4 bases; bases with no gene match: 9. The CDR3 is 14 residues long. The CDR3 reads CASSGKRQGMEAFF. The CDR3 DNA reads as TGTGCCAGCAGTGGGAAGAGACAGGGGATGGAAGCTTTCTTT.

This clonotype was counted between two and nine times. The V and J genes are TRBV27 and TRBJ2-5; a possible D gene is TRBD2 (5 bases). The CDR3 runs 13 residues. Germline CDR1 MNHEY, CDR2 SMNVEV (reference sequence). The V and J ends lost 6 bases and 4 bases respectively, with 12 bases between them. The CDR3 loop is CASRNQRGETQYF. The CDR3 DNA reads as TGTGCCAGCAGGAACCAACGGGGAGAGACCCAGTACTTC.

This sequence joins TRBV30 and TRBJ2-3, with 8 bases fitting TRBD2. V trimming: 0 bases; J trimming: 4 bases; junction bases outside the gene matches: 12. The CDR3 runs to 17 residues. CDR1 is GTSNPN, CDR2 SVGIG, per germline (reference sequence). CDR3 residues: CAWSVPRGGGLPDTQYF. The CDR3 nucleotides are TGTGCCTGGAGTGTCCCCCGGGGGGGGGGATTACCAGATACGCAGTATTTT.

The J gene is TRBJ2-7, the V gene TRBV5-4; TRBD2 agrees at 10 bases. V was clipped by 4 bases and J by 4 bases; unmatched bases: 8. The CDR3 extends over 15 amino acids. Germline V lookup: CDR1 SGHNT, CDR2 YYREEE (reference sequence). The DNA for the CDR3 is TGTGCCAGCAGCACTCAACCGGGACTAGCGTACGAGCAGTACTTC. Translation gives CASSTQPGLAYEQYF.

This clonotype was counted ten times or more. The chain combines TRBV7-3 with TRBJ2-7, with 8 bases that match TRBD1. CDR1 is SGHTA and CDR2 is FQGTGA in the germline V gene. With V trimmed by 4 bases and J by 4 bases, 9 bases remained unmatched. This CDR3 spans 15 amino acids. The CDR3 loop is CASSYSGGALYEQYF. The CDR3 DNA reads as TGTGCCAGCAGCTACTCAGGGGGCGCTTTGTACGAGCAGTACTTC.

This clonotype was counted ten times or more. The chain joins TRBV3-1 to TRBJ2-5; D remains ambiguous. The ends were cut back, 0 bases at V and 10 bases at J, with 12 bases in the middle. From germline, CDR1 is LGHDT and CDR2 YNNKEL (reference sequence). This CDR3 is built from 13 residues. CDR3 in DNA: TGTGCCAGCAGCCAAGATACGACCCGGAGCCAGTACTTC. The encoded protein is CASSQDTTRSQYF.

This clonotype has a count of ten or more. The chain employs TRBV11-2 and TRBJ1-3; the D gene is possibly TRBD1 (5 bases). CDR3 length: 15 residues. Per germline, CDR1 SGHAT and CDR2 FQNNGV. Trimming took off 0 bases at V and 0 bases at J, with 6 bases between the two ends. CDR3 coding DNA: TGTGCCAGCAGCTTAGACAGGGTCTCTGGAAACACCATATATTTT. It is translated as CASSLDRVSGNTIYF.

This clonotype occurred many times. The rearrangement links TRBV9 to TRBJ1-1; 7 bases line up with TRBD1. From germline, CDR1 is SGDLS and CDR2 YYNGEE. The CDR3 is made up of 15 amino acids. V gave up 1 base and J gave up 1 base; unmatched junction bases: 4. CDR3 in amino acids: CASSVLSGGNTEAFF. As DNA, the CDR3 is TGTGCCAGCAGCGTACTTTCAGGGGGGAACACTGAAGCTTTCTTT.